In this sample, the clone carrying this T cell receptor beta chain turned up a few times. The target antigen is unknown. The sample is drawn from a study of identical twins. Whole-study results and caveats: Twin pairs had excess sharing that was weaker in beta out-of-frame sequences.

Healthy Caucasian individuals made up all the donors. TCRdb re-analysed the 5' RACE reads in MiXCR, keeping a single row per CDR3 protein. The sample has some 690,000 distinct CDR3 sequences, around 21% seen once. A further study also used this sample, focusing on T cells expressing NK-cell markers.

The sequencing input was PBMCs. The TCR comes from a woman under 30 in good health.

The CDR3 region has the DNA TGTGCCAGCAGGGGGGGCCAGGACAGAAAAGAAGCTTTCTTT. Translated: CASRGGQDRKEAFF. The rearrangement links TRBV6-1 to TRBJ1-1; a weak D match, TRBD1 (6 bases). Germline CDR1 reads MNHNS; CDR2 reads SASEGT. V was cut by 6 bases and J by 8 bases, with 19 bases left in between. This CDR3 spans 14 amino acids.